The 29 T cell receptor beta chains given below trace back to one sample, sequenced in a study of radiotherapy plus CTLA-4 blockade in lung cancer. Sequenced by immunoSEQ multiplex PCR; TCRdb stores in-frame clones only, minus some. The sample consists of 80,000 or so clones, 78% of them appearing once. The specimen comprised peripheral blood, sampled from a patient treated with radiotherapy plus ipilimumab. The receptors stem from a human donor with non-small cell lung cancer who had a partial response to radiotherapy plus ipilimumab. Some clones in this sample may be carry-over from other donors' samples.

The rearrangement joins TRBV6-5 to TRBJ2-7; 9 nucleotides line up with TRBD2. CDR1 and CDR2 (germline): MNHEY, SVGAGI. The CDR3 spans 15 residues. V shed 5 bases and J 2 bases; nucleotides not matched to a gene: 7. CDR3 sequence: CASSTGTSSPYEQYF. In DNA form, the CDR3 reads TGTGCCAGCAGTACTGGGACTAGCTCCCCCTACGAGCAGTACTTC.

The chain employs TRBV7-2 and TRBJ1-2; D uncertain. V dropped 1 base and J dropped 5 bases, with 11 bases sitting between them. The CDR3 covers 14 residues. The germline V gene has CDR1 SGHTA and CDR2 FQGNSA. The CDR3 sequence: CASSLDAVRYGYTF. CDR3 in DNA: TGTGCCAGCAGCTTAGATGCGGTGCGGTATGGCTACACCTTC.

This chain connects TRBV9 to TRBJ2-1, with D tentatively TRBD2 (5 bases). V was cut by 0 bases and J by 5 bases, with 15 bases left in between. CDR3 length equals 16 residues. CDR1 SGDLS and CDR2 YYNGEE come from the germline V gene. CDR3 bases: TGTGCCAGCAGCGTAGGGGCGGCGGGCCTGAACAATGAGCAGTTCTTC. Protein product: CASSVGAAGLNNEQFF.

CDR3 nucleotide sequence: TGTGCCAGCAGCCTTCGAGCCGGTACGCAGTATTTT. It codes for CASSLRAGTQYF. The chain couples TRBV27 to TRBJ2-3; D uncertain. Trimming cost V 6 bases and J 8 bases, with 12 bases left between them. The germline gives CDR1 MNHEY, CDR2 SMNVEV (reference sequence). The CDR3 is 12 amino acids.

CDR3 in amino acids: CANRELGTDTQYF. For the CDR3, the DNA is TGTGCCAACCGGGAGTTGGGCACAGATACGCAGTATTTT. The rearrangement links TRBV6-1 to TRBJ2-3, with D possibly being TRBD2 (6 bases). V was pared by 10 bases and J by 1 base, with 12 bases between. CDR1 is MNHNS, CDR2 SASEGT, per germline. The CDR3 length is 13 residues.

This clone was seen only a few times. The chain carries TRBV5-1 and TRBJ1-3; 9 nucleotides match TRBD1. V gave up 3 bases and J gave up 7 bases; unmatched junction bases: 11. The length of the CDR3 is 16 residues. The germline gives CDR1 SGHRS, CDR2 YFSETQ. The CDR3 sequence is CASSSLGQGTGNTIYF. As DNA, the CDR3 is TGCGCCAGCAGCTCACTAGGACAGGGGACAGGGAACACCATATATTTT.

This sequence joins TRBV6-1 and TRBJ2-2, with unresolved D. The V gene's germline CDR1 is MNHNS and CDR2 SASEGT. The CDR3 totals 15 residues. Trimming stripped 4 bases from V and 6 bases from J, with 15 bases between. This CDR3 is CASSAPPRSSGELFF. The CDR3, as DNA: TGTGCCAGCAGTGCACCCCCCCGGTCATCCGGGGAGCTGTTTTTT.

As for this clone: Germline is not matched at one junction end, which may reflect a read error. The rearrangement joins TRBV27 to TRBJ1-2; 7 bases map to TRBD1. This CDR3 has 12 amino acids. The germline CDR1 and CDR2 sequences are MNHEY and SMNVEV (reference sequence). The CDR3 protein is CAGSTQGYGYTF. CDR3 in DNA: TGTGCCGGCAGTACACAGGGGTATGGCTACACCTTC.

The rearrangement uses TRBV25-1 and TRBJ2-7; D remains ambiguous. CDR1 and CDR2 from the germline V gene are MGHDK and SYGVNS. V lost 5 bases and J 3 bases, leaving 5 bases between the germline ends. The CDR3 covers 11 residues. The CDR3 reads CASSNNYEQYF. The DNA for the CDR3 is TGTGCCAGCAGTAACAACTACGAGCAGTACTTC.

This clone was observed once. This chain links TRBV7-2 with TRBJ2-7; TRBD2 agrees at 13 bases. This CDR3 comprises 14 residues. Trimming removed 5 bases from V and 9 bases from J; junction bases left unmatched: 7. CDR1 SGHTA and CDR2 FQGNSA come from the germline V gene. CDR3 nucleotides: TGTGCCAGCAGCCTGGGACTAGCGGGATATCGGCAGTACTTC. Residues: CASSLGLAGYRQYF.

The genes are TRBV7-9 and TRBJ2-7, with D maybe TRBD1 (5 bases). The CDR3 runs 14 residues. Per germline, CDR1 SEHNR and CDR2 FQNEAQ (reference sequence). Trimming cost V 4 bases and J 3 bases, with 13 bases left between them. The CDR3 DNA sequence: TGTGCCAGCAGCTCCGATGGGCAGGGCTACGAGCAGTACTTC. Its translation is CASSSDGQGYEQYF. The entire variable domain, with the rest obtained from reference TRBV7-9 and TRBJ2-7, is as follows: DTGVSQNPRHKITKRGQNVTFRCDPISEHNRLYWYRQTLGQGPEFLTYFQNEAQLEKSRLLSDRFSAERPKGSFSTLEIQRTEQGDSAMYLCASSSDGQGYEQYFGPGTRLTVT.

The chain uses TRBV15 and TRBJ1-6; 8 bases fit TRBD1. This CDR3 region has 15 residues. Germline-derived CDR1 and CDR2 are LNHNV and YYDKDF (reference sequence). The V and J ends lost 0 bases and 10 bases, in that order; junction bases with no gene match: 5. Here the CDR3 reads CATSRESQGASPLHF. As DNA, the CDR3 is TGTGCCACCAGCAGAGAGTCCCAGGGGGCATCACCCCTCCACTTT.

The chain combines TRBV19 with TRBJ2-1; 11 bases are a match to TRBD2. CDR3 length: 16 residues. Germline V CDR1 and CDR2: LNHDA, SQIVND (reference sequence). V trimming: 3 bases; J trimming: 8 bases; junction bases outside the gene matches: 9. The CDR3 nucleotides read TGTGCCAGTAGTATCTTTGGGACTAGCGGTGTTCATGAGCAGTTCTTC. As protein: CASSIFGTSGVHEQFF.

This clone was detected only a few times. The gene calls are TRBV19 and TRBJ1-2; D might be TRBD1 (5 bases). The CDR3 extends over 13 amino acids. Germline V gene sequence: CDR1 LNHDA, CDR2 SQIVND (reference sequence). Trimming stripped 7 bases from V and 0 bases from J, with 9 bases between. CDR3 protein: CASTRGANYGYTF. In nucleotides, the CDR3 is TGTGCCAGTACAAGGGGTGCTAACTATGGCTACACCTTC.

The table lists this clone with a count of one. The chain employs TRBV9 and TRBJ2-7, with 10 positions matching TRBD1. This CDR3 comprises 15 residues. CDR1 is SGDLS, CDR2 YYNGEE, per germline. V shed 4 bases, J shed 8 bases, and the junction held 12 bases outside the gene matches. The CDR3 region has the DNA TGTGCCAGCAGCTCCTCAGGCTCGGGACAGGGGAAGCAGTACTTC. This translates into CASSSSGSGQGKQYF.

V and J are TRBV7-2 and TRBJ2-3; D possibly corresponds to TRBD2 (5 bases). This CDR3 contains 14 residues. V lost 5 bases, J lost 1 base, and 10 bases lay in between. Germline CDR1 and CDR2: SGHTA and FQGNSA. The CDR3 region has the DNA TGTGCCAGCAGCCTAGGTAGCGGCACAGATACGCAGTATTTT. Its protein is CASSLGSGTDTQYF. Full variable domain (outside the CDR3, taken from reference TRBV7-2 and TRBJ2-3): GAGVSQSPSNKVTEKGKDVELRCDPISGHTALYWYRQSLGQGLEFLIYFQGNSAPDKSGLPSDRFSAERTGGSVSTLTIQRTQQEDSAVYLCASSLGSGTDTQYFGPGTRLTVL.

The CDR3 bases are TGCAGCGTGGTCGCGAGAGATCTACTAGCGGGAGGGCTATACGAGCAGTACTTC. It codes for CSVVARDLLAGGLYEQYF. The V gene is TRBV29-1, the J gene TRBJ2-7; TRBD2 agrees at 13 bases. V shed 6 bases and J 4 bases; nucleotides not matched to a gene: 18. Germline V gene sequence: CDR1 SQVTM, CDR2 ANQGSEA. The CDR3 is 18 amino acids.

V is TRBV5-1 and J is TRBJ2-3, with no clear D. Per germline, CDR1 SGHRS and CDR2 YFSETQ. Deletions cut 5 bases from V and 6 bases from J, with 7 bases between. This CDR3 is 11 amino acids long. This chain's CDR3 is CASRFSDTQYF. The CDR3 DNA is TGCGCCAGCAGGTTTTCGGATACGCAGTATTTT.

This chain joins TRBV5-1 and TRBJ2-6, with unresolved D. The V end was cut by 1 base, the J end by 2 bases, with 7 bases between. CDR3 size: 15 residues. Germline assignment: CDR1 SGHRS and CDR2 YFSETQ. This CDR3 is CASSLTPPGANVLTF. The CDR3 coding sequence is TGCGCCAGCAGCTTGACTCCCCCTGGGGCCAACGTCCTGACTTTC.

The CDR3: CASSLGEGRNYGYTF. CDR3 sequence (DNA): TGTGCCAGCAGCTTAGGGGAAGGCCGCAACTATGGCTACACCTTC. The rearrangement links TRBV5-5 to TRBJ1-2, with D perhaps TRBD1 (5 bases). CDR1 is SGHKS, CDR2 YYEKEE, per germline (reference sequence). The CDR3 is 15 residues long. The ends were cut back, 2 bases at V and 2 bases at J, with 13 bases in the middle.

The chain uses TRBV19 and TRBJ1-2; a weak D match, TRBD1 (6 bases). The CDR3 has 12 residues. Germline CDR1 is LNHDA and CDR2 is SQIVND (reference sequence). The V and J ends lost 7 bases and 6 bases respectively, with 12 bases between them. The CDR3 DNA is TGTGCCAGTAATCAAAACAGGGATGGCTACACCTTC. Amino acids: CASNQNRDGYTF.

The chain carries TRBV15 and TRBJ2-3; 7 bases are shared with TRBD1. Germline lookup yields CDR1 LNHNV and CDR2 YYDKDF (reference sequence). The CDR3 has 16 amino acids. J was trimmed by 4 bases and V by 3 bases; bases with no gene match: 10. The CDR3, as DNA: TGTGCCACCAGCAGTCTCCGGGACAGACGAGCAGATACGCAGTATTTT. The encoded protein is CATSSLRDRRADTQYF.

V gene TRBV7-2 combines with J gene TRBJ1-1; TRBD1 might be the D (5 bases). From germline, CDR1 is SGHTA and CDR2 FQGNSA. Trimming took off 6 bases at V and 1 base at J, with 9 bases between the two ends. CDR3 size: 13 residues. In DNA form, the CDR3 reads TGTGCCAGCAGGCAGACAGCGAACACTGAAGCTTTCTTT. Protein sequence: CASRQTANTEAFF.

Only a few counts were recorded for this clone. V and J are TRBV2 and TRBJ2-5; TRBD1 agrees at 7 bases. After removal of 5 bases from V and 5 bases from J, the junction contained 11 bases not matched to a gene. The CDR3 has 15 residues. The germline gives CDR1 SNHLY, CDR2 FYNNEI. CDR3 DNA: TGTGCCAGCAGTCTTGAACAGGGGCTTGGGGAGACCCAGTACTTC. It is translated as CASSLEQGLGETQYF.

This clone was observed once. CDR3 DNA sequence: TGCGCCAGCAGTGATGGGCTAGCGGGAGTCCGAGTAGAGACCCAGTACTTC. As protein: CASSDGLAGVRVETQYF. The chain combines TRBV10-1 with TRBJ2-5; 10 bases match TRBD2. From germline, CDR1 is WNHNN and CDR2 SYGVQD (reference sequence). This CDR3 is built from 17 residues. With V trimmed by 3 bases and J by 4 bases, 11 bases remained unmatched.

The chain employs TRBV18 and TRBJ1-5; no definite D call. CDR1 KGHSH and CDR2 LQKENI come from the germline V gene. V was cut by 5 bases and J by 2 bases, with 7 bases left in between. This CDR3 has 13 amino acids. The DNA of the CDR3 is TGTGCCAGCTCAAGCGGAGGCAATCAGCCCCAGCATTTT. As protein: CASSSGGNQPQHF.

DNA of the CDR3: TGTGCCAGCAGTTTATTTAGCGGGGGGGCGCATGAGCAGTTCTTC. Protein: CASSLFSGGAHEQFF. This chain uses TRBV28 with TRBJ2-1; 11 nucleotides match TRBD2. This CDR3 contains 15 residues. J was trimmed by 8 bases and V by 1 base; bases with no gene match: 4. The germline V gene encodes CDR1 MDHEN and CDR2 SYDVKM.

The chain links TRBV19 to TRBJ2-5, with 8 positions matching TRBD1. Germline-derived CDR1 and CDR2 are LNHDA and SQIVND (reference sequence). The CDR3 covers 18 residues. V lost 6 bases and J lost 1; bases outside the gene matches: 16. The CDR3 DNA sequence: TGTGCCAGTAGCACCCAGGGGGCCGGTTGGCGAACCCAAGAGACCCAGTACTTC. Translating gives CASSTQGAGWRTQETQYF.

In this sample, this clone turned up once. The chain carries TRBV9 and TRBJ1-6; D possibly corresponds to TRBD1 (5 bases). This CDR3 is built from 18 residues. The V end was cut by 2 bases, the J end by 9 bases, with 24 bases between. Germline V gene lookup returns CDR1 SGDLS and CDR2 YYNGEE. The CDR3, as DNA: TGTGCCAGCAGCGTCTCGCCCCACTCTCAGGGAAAAGGTTCACCCCTCCACTTT. The encoded protein is CASSVSPHSQGKGSPLHF.